A single sample is the source of the 17 T cell receptor beta chains below, sequenced in a study of blood T cell repertoires in COVID-19 (dated by TCRdb to about 2020). The library was generated by the immunoSEQ multiplex PCR assay. TCRdb stores this immuneACCESS table with in-frame sequences only. Part of the clones is absent; in the studies checked, under half of the shortfall reflects unresolved V genes, and no reason is known for the rest. For this sample there are 350,000 to 400,000 clones; almost 90% appear just once. 6.5% of the sample is held by the ten biggest clonotypes. The specimen was peripheral blood. These receptors originate from a man aged 18 to 35 with active or convalescent COVID-19.

The CDR3 DNA reads as TGTGCCAGCAGCACGCGCGGGACGGAGTACAATGAGCAGTTCTTC. Translation: CASSTRGTEYNEQFF. The chain joins TRBV7-9 to TRBJ2-1, with D possibly being TRBD2 (6 bases). CDR1 is SEHNR, CDR2 FQNEAQ, per germline (reference sequence). V shed 5 bases and J shed 4 bases, with 15 bases lying between them. This CDR3 contains 15 residues.

This chain links TRBV19 with TRBJ2-2; D is perhaps TRBD1 (5 bases). Per germline, CDR1 LNHDA and CDR2 SQIVND (reference sequence). Trimming cost V 3 bases and J 0 bases, with 11 bases left between them. The CDR3 is made up of 16 amino acids. DNA for the CDR3: TGTGCCAGTAGTATTCGAACAGGCGCGAACACCGGGGAGCTGTTTTTT. Residues: CASSIRTGANTGELFF. Together with reference TRBV19 and TRBJ2-2, the CDR3 gives the full variable domain: DGGITQSPKYLFRKEGQNVTLSCEQNLNHDAMYWYRQDPGQGLRLIYYSQIVNDFQKGDIAEGYSVSREKKESFPLTVTSAQKNPTAFYLCASSIRTGANTGELFFGEGSRLTVL.

The chain has TRBV15 and TRBJ1-1; 8 bases are a match to TRBD1. V shed 7 bases and J 6 bases; nucleotides not matched to a gene: 10. This CDR3 comprises 14 residues. Germline V CDR1 and CDR2: LNHNV, YYDKDF (reference sequence). The CDR3 here is CATTKDRVLPEAFF. The DNA of the CDR3 is TGTGCCACCACTAAGGACAGGGTGTTACCTGAAGCTTTCTTT.

The chain has TRBV28 and TRBJ2-1, with TRBD2 matching 9 bases. The CDR3 spans 17 residues. After removal of 6 bases from V and 6 bases from J, the junction contained 15 bases not matched to a gene. CDR1 and CDR2 (germline): MDHEN, SYDVKM. CDR3 DNA: TGTGCCAGCAGCAGTCAACCCGGGACTAGCTGGGGCAATGAGCAGTTCTTC. Residues: CASSSQPGTSWGNEQFF.

The chain recombines TRBV5-4 with TRBJ2-7; 11 bases are shared with TRBD2. CDR1 and CDR2 (germline): SGHNT, YYREEE (reference sequence). CDR3 length: 15 residues. The trim removed 4 bases at V and 2 bases at J, leaving 5 bases unmatched. Here the CDR3 DNA reads TGTGCCAGCAGCCCGGGGACTAGCGGTACCTACGAGCAGTACTTC. Amino acid sequence: CASSPGTSGTYEQYF.

The rearrangement links TRBV12-3 or TRBV12-4 to TRBJ1-1; 7 bases align to TRBD1. Unmatched junction bases numbered 7, after V lost 10 bases and J lost 2 bases. The length of the CDR3 is 13 residues. CDR3 DNA: TGTGCCACCGGATACAGGGGTAACACTGAAGCTTTCTTT. It encodes CATGYRGNTEAFF.

The chain links TRBV9 to TRBJ1-5; 9 bases align to TRBD1. The germline gives CDR1 SGDLS, CDR2 YYNGEE. The CDR3 has 17 amino acids. The V segment lost 3 bases and the J segment 2 bases; nucleotides outside the gene matches: 9. The CDR3 sequence is CASSAGTGFEGNQPQHF. The CDR3 DNA sequence: TGTGCCAGCAGCGCGGGGACAGGGTTTGAGGGCAATCAGCCCCAGCATTTT.

This clone was counted many times. The V and J genes are TRBV12-3 or TRBV12-4 and TRBJ2-1, with D possibly being TRBD2 (5 bases). The CDR3 has 13 amino acids. V lost 4 bases to trimming and J lost 6 bases, with 10 bases between them. The CDR3 reads CASSSHAGNEQFF. The CDR3 DNA sequence: TGTGCCAGCAGTTCCCACGCGGGCAATGAGCAGTTCTTC.

This clone was counted a single time. The rearrangement links TRBV2 to TRBJ2-1; 11 nucleotides line up with TRBD2. In germline, CDR1 is SNHLY, CDR2 FYNNEI. V lost 6 bases and J lost 7; bases outside the gene matches: 8. The CDR3 has 15 residues. This CDR3 reads CASRALAGAGNEQFF. The CDR3 region has the DNA TGTGCCAGCAGGGCACTAGCGGGGGCCGGGAATGAGCAGTTCTTC.

Regarding this clone: The junction and the germline gene differ at one end; a read error may be behind it. This chain joins TRBV7-7 and TRBJ2-2; 8 positions match TRBD2. The germline CDR1 and CDR2 sequences are SSHAT and FNYEAQ (reference sequence). The CDR3 has 17 amino acids. For the CDR3, the DNA is TGTGCTAGCAGCTTAGAACTTTTAGCGGGGCGAACCGGGGAGCTGTTTTTT. Its protein product is CASSLELLAGRTGELFF.

This clone was seen a handful of times. The DNA for the CDR3 is TGTGCCAGCAGCTCTGGTGCGGTGACTAATGAAAAACTGTTTTTT. Translated: CASSSGAVTNEKLFF. The chain joins TRBV7-2 to TRBJ1-4; D is undetermined. The germline V gene encodes CDR1 SGHTA and CDR2 FQGNSA. The CDR3 spans 15 residues. V was cut by 4 bases and J by 2 bases, with 11 bases left in between.

The rearrangement joins TRBV7-6 to TRBJ2-3; 15 bases map to TRBD2. Unmatched junction bases numbered 11, after V lost 5 bases and J lost 5 bases. This CDR3 is 18 amino acids long. Germline loops: CDR1 SGHVS, CDR2 FNYEAQ. CDR3 nucleotides: TGTGCCAGCAGCCCAGGGCCGGGACTAGCGGGAGGTCAAGATACGCAGTATTTT. It codes for CASSPGPGLAGGQDTQYF.

The V call is TRBV19, the J call TRBJ2-3; 11 bases agree with TRBD2. Germline V gene lookup returns CDR1 LNHDA and CDR2 SQIVND (reference sequence). The junction had 7 bases not matched to a gene; V was cut back by 3 bases and J by 8 bases. The length of the CDR3 is 15 residues. This CDR3 is CASSIGLAGGGTQYF. CDR3 nucleotide sequence: TGTGCCAGTAGTATCGGGCTAGCGGGGGGTGGTACGCAGTATTTT.

CDR3: CASSPPLSSYNSPLHF. The CDR3 coding sequence is TGTGCCAGCAGCCCCCCTCTGAGCTCCTATAATTCACCCCTCCACTTT. V and J are TRBV7-9 and TRBJ1-6; no firm D call. CDR3 length: 16 residues. V was clipped by 5 bases and J by 0 bases, with 11 bases between them. Germline V gene sequence: CDR1 SEHNR, CDR2 FQNEAQ (reference sequence).

The chain employs TRBV6-2 or TRBV6-3 and TRBJ1-2; 10 nucleotides agree with TRBD1. Per the germline V gene, CDR1 is MNHEY and CDR2 is SVGEGT. The CDR3 has 15 residues. V gave up 6 bases and J gave up 2 bases; unmatched junction bases: 6. In nucleotides, the CDR3 is TGTGCCAGCAGCAAACGACAGGGGGCGAACTATGGCTACACCTTC. It specifies CASSKRQGANYGYTF.

The chain links TRBV9 to TRBJ2-3, with TRBD2 matching 8 bases. The CDR3 runs to 16 residues. CDR1 is SGDLS and CDR2 is YYNGEE in the germline V gene. V dropped 0 bases and J dropped 3; count of bases not matched to a gene: 6. CDR3 nucleotides: TGTGCCAGCAGCGTAGCGGCGGGGGGTTCTACAGATACGCAGTATTTT. Translation gives CASSVAAGGSTDTQYF.

The V call is TRBV6-5, the J call TRBJ2-7; D is uncertain. V dropped 6 bases and J dropped 0 bases, with 9 bases sitting between them. This CDR3 spans 13 amino acids. The germline V gene encodes CDR1 MNHEY and CDR2 SVGAGI. This CDR3 reads CASSRTASYEQYF. CDR3 DNA: TGTGCCAGCAGCCGAACAGCCTCCTACGAGCAGTACTTC.